The sequence of this T cell receptor beta chain was determined in a study of cytomegalovirus exposure and HLA in healthy donors (dated by TCRdb to 2015 to 2018). Concerning the study at large: In an earlier analysis of about 560 of the donors, approximately 300 Gb of sequence data and 117 million unique TCR beta sequences from 180 million or so T cells were reported. An early release covering more than 500 HLA-typed donors comprised about 290 gigabases of sequencing data and tens of millions of unique TCR sequences. Among the approximately 420 genotyped donors, about 85% belonged to the genetic ancestry cluster associated with self-reported Caucasian donors. The aim of the study was to test whether cataloging public T cell receptors could identify signatures of past pathogen exposure. The study used immunosequencing to profile the T cell repertoires of approximately 650 subjects and linked those repertoires to cytomegalovirus serostatus. Along with the approximately 700-subject first cohort, a separate validation cohort of over a hundred different subjects was used. To predict cytomegalovirus infection status, the study combined high-throughput TCR immunosequencing, statistical association of individual TCRs with disease status, and machine learning. A later analysis re-examined previously published TCR beta repertoires from just over 650 donors and added high-resolution HLA genotyping to investigate patterns of TCR occurrence. Rather than using new phenotypic data, the later analysis identified candidate immune exposures from TCR beta sequences and from how often those sequences occurred across donors. In an earlier analysis of 500 to 650 of the donors, high-throughput TCR beta sequencing was used to judge whether each TCR beta V gene segment behaved as functional or pseudogenic. Donor age, sex, ethnicity and CMV serostatus were compiled together with the repertoire data. Genome-wide SNP genotypes for about 55% of the roughly 670 donors were used in a later genetic analysis, which treated that subset as a discovery cohort. Every repertoire in the discovery cohort had been generated on one and the same sequencing platform. HLA typing included class I and class II loci at four-digit resolution. The number of donors typed differed by locus, with about 629-630 for A, B, C, DRB1 and DQB1, around 560 for DQA1, some 570 for DPA1, and under 490 for DPB1. Because of strong linkage in the cohort, roughly five DR-DQ haplotypes were treated as single units for association and clustering. Across 398 genotyped donors of the cohort, an average of approximately 240,000 unique TCR beta nucleotide sequences per donor were sequenced, and around 19% of those sequences were non-productive.

On this clone itself: Its antigen is not yet known. Per-base quality was not reported, and no clone a single base away is much larger than it.

The cohort comprised 666 healthy bone marrow donors. At the time of sampling, every cohort member was nominally healthy, though immune exposures that went unrecorded were likely present. The donor tested CMV seronegative and was one of the 352 seronegative cohort members. Every donor gave a peripheral blood sample, and the peripheral blood mononuclear cells from that sample were used for TCR beta sequencing. The Qiagen DNeasy Blood Extraction Kit was used to extract genomic DNA from the blood cell samples. The CDR3 has 16 amino acids, counting the end cysteine and phenylalanine. The sequence is cut down to CDR3 DNA, 48 bases in frame from base 1. A distance of 19 bases separates the germline ends of V and J, which lose 6 bases and 2 bases respectively. The germline V gene encodes CDR1 MNHEY and CDR2 SMNVEV (reference sequence). The research as a whole found: While some public TCRs were present in many individuals, most TCR sequences turned up only very rarely across donors. The earlier analysis of 587 of the donors excluded approximately 15 rarely observed V segments, including chromosome 9 orphons, because counts were too low. HLA typing was unavailable for some donors at each locus, so association tests used only the typed subset. Several of the top co-occurrence clusters appeared to be linked to parvovirus B19, influenza, CMV and Epstein-Barr virus, according to a later analysis. An association between a missense DCLRE1C variant and V-gene and J-gene trimming of TCR beta chains was found in a later genetic analysis and replicated in an independent cohort. A total of 150 to 200 TCR beta chains were listed by the study as associated with cytomegalovirus. The authors suggested that the approach could potentially be extended to other disease states and immunological phenotypes. For the cohort, immune exposure information was limited to CMV serostatus. The classifier was reported to diagnose cytomegalovirus status with high specificity and sensitivity in both the original and validation cohorts. Assigning TCR associations to individual alleles was difficult when HLA alleles, especially DR and DQ, strongly co-occurred. An earlier analysis of approximately 590 of the donors showed that most TCR beta V segments appeared in productive rearrangements either about 87% or about 30% of the time, which broadly matched IMGT annotations. A further reported finding was that TCR beta sequences accurately predicted the HLA-A and HLA-B alleles for most subjects in the first cohort. According to a later analysis, TCR association rates differed among HLA loci, with DRB1 alleles showing the most associated TCRs and HLA-C alleles showing the fewest. Correlated functional status among segregating V segments might be attributable to linkage disequilibrium, but an unknown experimental factor could not be ruled out. The sequencing pipeline was judged likely to have produced a cluster of highly shared sequence variants as a technical artifact. At a false discovery rate of 0.05, a later analysis linked 15,000 to 20,000 TCR beta sequences to specific HLA alleles. Only TCR beta chains were sequenced in this cohort, and the absence of alpha or paired-chain data limited detectable features. Presence/absence analyses assumed roughly uniform sequencing depth across donors, an assumption that may not hold. A few of the identified cytomegalovirus-associated TCR beta chains were confirmed in vitro to be specific for cytomegalovirus antigens. In a later analysis, most CMV-associated TCR beta chains were found to appear HLA-restricted, with HLA associations seemingly driven largely by CMV exposure. Compared with the roughly 600-donor mean, donors in an Asian-associated ancestry cluster had fewer N-insertions in productive TCRs, according to a later genetic analysis. Compared with equally common non-associated chains, HLA-associated TCR beta chains in a later analysis were more clonally expanded and had lower generation probabilities. Because the 87-base-pair reads could not distinguish some IMGT-functional V segments, including TRBV6-2 and TRBV6-3, those segments were excluded.

Library method: the immunoSEQ multiplex PCR assay. For the multiplex PCR, a mixture combining 60 forward primers for TCR Vbeta segments and 13 reverse primers for TCR Jbeta segments was used. A multiplex PCR assay on genomic DNA amplified the CDR3 region of rearranged TCR beta genes. Amplified TCR beta libraries were sequenced as 87-base-pair reads on the Illumina HiSeq System. Turning to the authors' computational methods: In a later analysis, roughly 80 million unique TCR beta chains were counted across the roughly 670 repertoires, and roughly 10 million of these chains were shared by at least two donors. A nearest-neighbor algorithm error-corrected the raw reads and collapsed the reads into unique sequences, merging closely related sequences to remove PCR and sequencing errors. V, D and J gene segments were assigned by aligning CDR3 sequences to IMGT reference sequences. Each retained sequence needed at least a six-nucleotide match to both a V gene segment and a J gene segment. Rearrangements were called productive when the CDR3 lacked stop codons and stayed in frame with V and J; all others were non-productive. CDR3 was defined according to IMGT convention as the region running from the second conserved V-encoded cysteine to the conserved J-encoded phenylalanine. Sequences without an unambiguous match to a single V gene segment were excluded from the earlier analysis of about 600 of the donors. An earlier analysis of 587 of the donors called V segments functional above 56.7% productive rearrangements and segregating when the between-donor standard deviation exceeded 5%. To diagnose cytomegalovirus status from the catalog of TCR beta chain sequences, a statistical classification framework was built. In a later analysis, V and J genes were assigned by comparing TCR nucleotide sequences against IMGT/GENE-DB human TR gene sequences. Using the TCRdist pipeline, a later analysis assigned CDR3 sequences along with most-parsimonious VDJ recombination scenarios. In a later analysis, each TCR beta chain was defined by its CDR3 amino acid sequence together with its V-gene family, and reads without a unique V-gene family were excluded. To address suspected cross-contamination and a sequencing artifact, a later analysis removed 450 to 700 highly shared, low-generation-probability nucleotide sequences. In a later analysis, a clonal expansion index for each public chain was calculated from normalized within-repertoire ranks of inferred template counts. In a later analysis, generation probabilities were computed using a VDJ recombination model fitted to out-of-frame rearrangements, and the results were checked against IGoR. In a later analysis, TCR-TCR, TCR-HLA and TCR-CMV co-occurrence was scored with hypergeometric tests, and a repertoire-size bias correction was applied to TCR pairs. A later analysis estimated false discovery rates by permuting HLA or CMV assignments 20 times. In a later analysis, co-occurring TCRs were grouped using DBSCAN, and TCRdist sequence similarity was added for clustering within HLA-allele-positive subsets. Co-occurrence clustering excluded repertoires with fewer than 30,000 or more than 120,000 public chains, plus five with anomalous nucleotide sharing. Drawn from immuneACCESS, this table holds only the in-frame rearrangements with V and J called that TCRdb kept. Clones are partly lost; checked studies trace under half to an unresolved V gene and leave the rest unexplained. That table gives V, J and clone size, and the DNA gave D and trimming. The sample table records around 98,000 clones; more than 60% of these occur just once. Of the sample, 2% to 3% falls within the top ten clones.

The receptor's source is a man aged 45-65 years in good health and CMV-seronegative. Sample: PBMCs. This chain is built from TRBV27 and TRBJ1-2; a weak D assignment points to TRBD1 (6 bases agree). The CDR3 reads CASSPSTGNQNYGYTF. At the DNA level, the sequence is TGTGCCAGCAGCCCATCCACAGGGAATCAGAACTATGGCTACACCTTC.